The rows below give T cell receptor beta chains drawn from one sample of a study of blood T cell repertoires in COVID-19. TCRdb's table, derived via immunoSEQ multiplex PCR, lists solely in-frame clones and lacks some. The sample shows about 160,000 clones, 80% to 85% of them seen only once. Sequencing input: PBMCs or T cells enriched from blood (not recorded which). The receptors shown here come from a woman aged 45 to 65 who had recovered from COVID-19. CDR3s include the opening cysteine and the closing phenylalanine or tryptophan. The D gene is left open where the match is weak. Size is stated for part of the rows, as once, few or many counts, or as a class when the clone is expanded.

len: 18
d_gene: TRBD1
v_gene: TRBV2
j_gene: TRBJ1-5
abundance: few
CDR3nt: TGTGCCAGCACAATACCGGGACAGGGGGCCTCTGGCAATCAGCCCCAGCATTTT
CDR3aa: CASTIPGQGASGNQPQHF

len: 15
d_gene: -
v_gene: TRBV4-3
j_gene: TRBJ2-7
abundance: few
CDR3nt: TGCGCCAGCAGCCAAGCGTGGCAGGGATCCTACGAGCAGTACTTC
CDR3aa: CASSQAWQGSYEQYF

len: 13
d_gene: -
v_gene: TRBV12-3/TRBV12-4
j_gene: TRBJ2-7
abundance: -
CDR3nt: TGTGCCAGCAGTTTTACAGGTATCTACGAGCAGTACTTC
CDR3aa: CASSFTGIYEQYF

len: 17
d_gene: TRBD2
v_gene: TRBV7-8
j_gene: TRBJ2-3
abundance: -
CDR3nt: TGTGCCAGCAGCCCCGGGACTAGCGGGACCAGACGAGATACGCAGTATTTT
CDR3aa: CASSPGTSGTRRDTQYF

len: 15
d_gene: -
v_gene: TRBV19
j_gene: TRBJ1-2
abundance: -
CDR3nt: TGTGCCAGTAGTATAGTGGTGGGAGGGATCGGTGGCTACACCTTC
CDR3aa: CASSIVVGGIGGYTF

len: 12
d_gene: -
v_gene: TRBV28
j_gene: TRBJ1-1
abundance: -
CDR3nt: TGTGCCAGCAAACAGGCGAAAACTGAAGCTTTCTTT
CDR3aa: CASKQAKTEAFF

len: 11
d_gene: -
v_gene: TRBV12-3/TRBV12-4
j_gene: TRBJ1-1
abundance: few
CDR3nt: TGTGCCAGCAGTTCCTTGACAGAAGCTTTCTTT
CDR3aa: CASSSLTEAFF

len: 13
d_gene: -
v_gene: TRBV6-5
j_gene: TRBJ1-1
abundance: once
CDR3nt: TGTGCCAGCAGTTACACCGGGGGGGCAAAAGCTTTCTTT
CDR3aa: CASSYTGGAKAFF

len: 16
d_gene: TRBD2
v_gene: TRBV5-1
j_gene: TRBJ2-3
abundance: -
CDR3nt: TGCGCCAGCAGGAGGGAAGCGGGAGGGCTGGCAGATACGCAGTATTTT
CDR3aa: CASRREAGGLADTQYF

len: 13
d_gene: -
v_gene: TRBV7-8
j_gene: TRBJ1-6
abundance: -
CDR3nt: TGCGCCAGCAGGAGGGACTATAATTCACCCCTCCACTTT
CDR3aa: CASRRDYNSPLHF

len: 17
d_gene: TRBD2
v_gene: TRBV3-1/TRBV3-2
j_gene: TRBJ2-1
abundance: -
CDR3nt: TGTGCCAGCAGCCCAGGTCTCGGCGGGAGGGCCGAGTGGTATCAGTTCTTC
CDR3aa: CASSPGLGGRAEWYQFF

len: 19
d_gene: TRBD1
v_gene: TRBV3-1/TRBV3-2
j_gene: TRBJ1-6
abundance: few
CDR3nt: TGTGCCAGCAGCTGGGGCCCGGGACAGGGGGCTGTGGCGGATTCACCCCTCCACTTT
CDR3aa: CASSWGPGQGAVADSPLHF

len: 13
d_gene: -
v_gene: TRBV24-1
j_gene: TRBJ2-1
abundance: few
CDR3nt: TGTGCCACCATAAGGGGCAGGTACAATGAGCAGTTCTTC
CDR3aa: CATIRGRYNEQFF

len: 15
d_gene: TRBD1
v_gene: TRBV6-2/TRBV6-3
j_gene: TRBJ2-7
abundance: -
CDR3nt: TGTGCCAGCAGTTACTGGAAGACAGGGCTGGACGAGCAGTACTTC
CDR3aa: CASSYWKTGLDEQYF

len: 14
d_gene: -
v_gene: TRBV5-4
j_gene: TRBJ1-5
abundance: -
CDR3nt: TGTGCCAGCAGCTTGGATGCGGGGGATCAGCCCCAGCATTTT
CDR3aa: CASSLDAGDQPQHF

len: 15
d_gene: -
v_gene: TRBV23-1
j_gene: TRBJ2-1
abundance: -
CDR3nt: TGCGCCAGCAGGAGGAGACTAATGGCCTTAGGTGAGCAGTTCTTC
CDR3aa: CASRRRLMALGEQFF

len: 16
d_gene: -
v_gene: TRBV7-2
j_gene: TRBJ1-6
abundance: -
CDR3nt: TGTGCCAGCAGCTTGATGCCAGGGATAGGGATTTCACCCCTCCACTTT
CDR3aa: CASSLMPGIGISPLHF

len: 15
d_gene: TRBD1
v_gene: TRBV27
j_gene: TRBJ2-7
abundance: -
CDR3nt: TGTGCCAGCCGGGACAGGGACAGGGTAGGCTACGAGCAGTACTTC
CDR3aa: CASRDRDRVGYEQYF

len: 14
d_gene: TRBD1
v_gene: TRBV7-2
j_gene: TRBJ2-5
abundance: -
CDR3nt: TGTGCCAGCAGCCCAGGGGGAGCAGGAGAGACCCAGTACTTC
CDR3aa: CASSPGGAGETQYF

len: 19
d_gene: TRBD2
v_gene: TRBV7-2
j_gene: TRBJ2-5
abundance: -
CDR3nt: TGTGCCAGCAGCTTGAGACCTAGATTGGCGGGGGGGCGTTTGGAGACCCAGTACTTC
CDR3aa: CASSLRPRLAGGRLETQYF

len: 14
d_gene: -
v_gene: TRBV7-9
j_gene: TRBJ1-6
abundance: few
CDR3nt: TGTGCCAGCAGCCCCCGGACTACCTATCTACCCCTCCACTTT
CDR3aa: CASSPRTTYLPLHF

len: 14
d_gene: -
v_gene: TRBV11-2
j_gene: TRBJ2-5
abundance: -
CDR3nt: TGTGCCAGCAGCTTAGTAAGGGAGGAAGAGACCCAGTACTTC
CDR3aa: CASSLVREEETQYF

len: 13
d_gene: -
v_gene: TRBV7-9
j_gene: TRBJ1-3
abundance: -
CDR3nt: TGTGCCAGCAGCTCAGCGGGGCGCAACACCATATATTTT
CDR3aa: CASSSAGRNTIYF

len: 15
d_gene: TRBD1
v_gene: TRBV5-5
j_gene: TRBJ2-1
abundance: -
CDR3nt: TGTGCCAGCCAGCGGACAGGCCGGGGCGACAATGAGCAGTTCTTC
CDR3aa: CASQRTGRGDNEQFF

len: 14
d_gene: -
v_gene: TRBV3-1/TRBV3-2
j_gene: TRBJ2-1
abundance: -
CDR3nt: TGTGCCAGCAGCCAAGATCCGGGAATCAATGAGCAGTTCTTC
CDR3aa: CASSQDPGINEQFF

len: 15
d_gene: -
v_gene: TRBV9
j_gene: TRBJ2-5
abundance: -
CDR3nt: TGTGCCAGCAGCGTATTCGGGGGGCTTAGAGAGACCCAGTACTTC
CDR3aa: CASSVFGGLRETQYF

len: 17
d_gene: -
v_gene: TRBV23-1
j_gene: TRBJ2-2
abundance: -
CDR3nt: TGCGCCAGCAGTGAGTTCGTAAGGACAAAGAACACCGGGGAGCTGTTTTTT
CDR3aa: CASSEFVRTKNTGELFF

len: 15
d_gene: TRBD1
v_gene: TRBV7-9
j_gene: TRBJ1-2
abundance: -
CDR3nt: TGTGCCAGCAGCTTAGGAGGGCCTACAGGGGATGGCTACACCTTC
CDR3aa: CASSLGGPTGDGYTF

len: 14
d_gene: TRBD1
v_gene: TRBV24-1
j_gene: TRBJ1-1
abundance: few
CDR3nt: TGTGCCACCAGGGACAGGGGACCGAACACTGAAGCTTTCTTT
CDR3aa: CATRDRGPNTEAFF

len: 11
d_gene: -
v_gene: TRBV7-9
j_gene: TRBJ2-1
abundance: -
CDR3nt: TGTGCCAGCAGCTTACAAAATGAGCAGTTCTTC
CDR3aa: CASSLQNEQFF

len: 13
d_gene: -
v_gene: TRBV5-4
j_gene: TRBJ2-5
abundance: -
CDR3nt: TGTGCCAGCAGAGTACAGGGTGCCGAGACCCAGTACTTC
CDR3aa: CASRVQGAETQYF

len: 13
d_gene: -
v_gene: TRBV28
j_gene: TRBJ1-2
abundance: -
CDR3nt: TGTGCCAGCAGTTTCGGGGGACTGAGAGGCTACACCTTC
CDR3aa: CASSFGGLRGYTF

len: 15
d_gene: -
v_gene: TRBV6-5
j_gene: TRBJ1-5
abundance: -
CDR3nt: TGTGCCAGCAGTCGGACAGCTGATAGCAATCAGCCCCAGCATTTT
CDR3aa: CASSRTADSNQPQHF

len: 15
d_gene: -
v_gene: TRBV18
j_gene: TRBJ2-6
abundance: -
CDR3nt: TGTGCCAGCTCACCCCAGGGTAACGGGGCCAACGTCCTGACTTTC
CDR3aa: CASSPQGNGANVLTF

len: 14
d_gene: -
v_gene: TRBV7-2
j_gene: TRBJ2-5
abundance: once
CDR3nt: TGTGCCAGCAGCTTAAACGGGGTACAAGAGACCCAGTACTTC
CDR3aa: CASSLNGVQETQYF

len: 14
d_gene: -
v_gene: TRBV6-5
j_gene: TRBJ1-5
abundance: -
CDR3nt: TGTGCCAGCAGTTACTCGAGAGGGTGGCAGCCCCAGCATTTT
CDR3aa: CASSYSRGWQPQHF

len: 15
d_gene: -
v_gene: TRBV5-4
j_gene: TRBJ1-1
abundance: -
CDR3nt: TGTGCCAGCAGCTTAATAGGGAGCGTGAACACTGAAGCTTTCTTT
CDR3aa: CASSLIGSVNTEAFF

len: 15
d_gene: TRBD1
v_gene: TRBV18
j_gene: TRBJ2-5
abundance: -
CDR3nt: TGTGCCAGCTCACCGTTTGGGACAGGAGAAGAGACCCAGTACTTC
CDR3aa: CASSPFGTGEETQYF

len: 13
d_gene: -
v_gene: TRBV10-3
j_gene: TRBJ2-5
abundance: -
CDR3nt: TGTGCCATCAGGCTAGCTCCCCAAGAGACCCAGTACTTC
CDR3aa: CAIRLAPQETQYF

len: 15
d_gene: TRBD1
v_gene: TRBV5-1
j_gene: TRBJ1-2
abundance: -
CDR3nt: TGCGCCAGCAGCCCAGAGGGACAGACGTTCTATGGCTACACCTTC
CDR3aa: CASSPEGQTFYGYTF

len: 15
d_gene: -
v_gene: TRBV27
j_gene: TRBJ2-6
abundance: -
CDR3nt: TGTGCCAGCAGTTTTGGACTCTCTGGGGCCAACGTCCTGACTTTC
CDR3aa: CASSFGLSGANVLTF

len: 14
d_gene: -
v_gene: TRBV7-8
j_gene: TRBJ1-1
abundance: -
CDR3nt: TGTGCCAGCAGCTCCTGGGGGGGGGCATACGTTACTTTCTTT
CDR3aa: CASSSWGGAYVTFF

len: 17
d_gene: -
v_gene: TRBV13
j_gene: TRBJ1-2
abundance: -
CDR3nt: TGTGCCAGCAGCTTAAAGGGGGTCCGCGCTTCTAACTATGGCTACACCTTC
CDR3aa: CASSLKGVRASNYGYTF

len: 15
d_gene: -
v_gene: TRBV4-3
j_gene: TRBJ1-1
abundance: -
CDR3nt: TGCGCCAGCAGCCAAGCGGTCGGAGCGAACACTGAAGCTTTCTTT
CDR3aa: CASSQAVGANTEAFF

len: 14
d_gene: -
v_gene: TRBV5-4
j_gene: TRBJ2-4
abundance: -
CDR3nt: TGTGCCAGCAGCTTGGACGTATCGGGTAGCATTCAGTACTTC
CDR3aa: CASSLDVSGSIQYF

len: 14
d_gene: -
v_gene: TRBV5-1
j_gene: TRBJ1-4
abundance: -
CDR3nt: TGCGCCAGCAGCTTGGAGCCAGGGATTGAAAAACTGTTTTTT
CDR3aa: CASSLEPGIEKLFF

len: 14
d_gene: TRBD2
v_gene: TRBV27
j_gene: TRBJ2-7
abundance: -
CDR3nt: TGTGCCAGCAGTTTAACAGCGGGGGTCTACGAGCAGTACTTC
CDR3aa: CASSLTAGVYEQYF

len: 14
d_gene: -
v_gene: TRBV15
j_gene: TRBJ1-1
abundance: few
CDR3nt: TGTGCCACCAGCAGAGATGGGGGACAAGCCCAAGCTTTCTTT
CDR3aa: CATSRDGGQAQAFF

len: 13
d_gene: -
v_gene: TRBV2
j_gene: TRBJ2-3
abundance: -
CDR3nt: TGTGCCAGCAATGGGGCGTTCACAGATACGCAGTATTTT
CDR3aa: CASNGAFTDTQYF

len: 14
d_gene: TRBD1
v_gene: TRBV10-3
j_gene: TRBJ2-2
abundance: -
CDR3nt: TGTGCCATCAGCCAGACAGGGTCCACCGGGGAGCTGTTTTTT
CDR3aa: CAISQTGSTGELFF

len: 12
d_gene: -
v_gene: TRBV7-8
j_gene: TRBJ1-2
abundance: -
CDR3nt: TGTGCCAGCAGCTTAGGAGGGTATGGCTACACCTTC
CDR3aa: CASSLGGYGYTF

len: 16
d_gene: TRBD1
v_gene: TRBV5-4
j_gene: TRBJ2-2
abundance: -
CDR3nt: TGTGCCAGCAGCGGCCGACAGGGGGCAGGAACCGGGGAGCTGTTTTTT
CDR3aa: CASSGRQGAGTGELFF

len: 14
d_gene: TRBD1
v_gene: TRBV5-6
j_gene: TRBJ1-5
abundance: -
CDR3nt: TGTGCCAGCAGCCTACGGACAGGGGTCACGCCCCAGCATTTT
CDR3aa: CASSLRTGVTPQHF

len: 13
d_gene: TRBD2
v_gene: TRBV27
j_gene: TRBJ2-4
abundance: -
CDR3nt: TGTGCCAGCAGCTACGGGGGGTTGAACATTCAGTACTTC
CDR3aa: CASSYGGLNIQYF

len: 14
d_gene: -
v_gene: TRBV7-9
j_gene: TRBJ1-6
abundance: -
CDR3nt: TGTGCCAGCAGCTTAGCCCCAGATAATTCACCCCTCCACTTT
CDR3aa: CASSLAPDNSPLHF

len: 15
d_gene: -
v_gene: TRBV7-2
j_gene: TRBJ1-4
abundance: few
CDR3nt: TGTGCCAGCAGCTTAGGTCCGGGGAAGGGTGAAAAACTGTTTTTT
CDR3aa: CASSLGPGKGEKLFF

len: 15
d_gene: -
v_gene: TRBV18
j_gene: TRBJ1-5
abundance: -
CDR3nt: TGTGCCAGCTCACCATTCCGGGGACTAAATCAGCCCCAGCATTTT
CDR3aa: CASSPFRGLNQPQHF

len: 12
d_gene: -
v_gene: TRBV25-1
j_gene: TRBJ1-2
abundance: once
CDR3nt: TGTGCCAGCAGACAGGGCTCCTATGGCTACACCTTC
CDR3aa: CASRQGSYGYTF

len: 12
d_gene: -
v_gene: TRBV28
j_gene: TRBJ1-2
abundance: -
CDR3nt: TGTGCCAGCGAAGGACAGCTCTATGGCTACACCTTC
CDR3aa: CASEGQLYGYTF

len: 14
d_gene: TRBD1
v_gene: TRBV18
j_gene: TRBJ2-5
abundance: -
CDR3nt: TGTGCCAGCTCAGTGACGCAGGGGGCAGAGACCCAGTACTTC
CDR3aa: CASSVTQGAETQYF